The 25 T cell receptor beta chains presented below share a single source sample, sequenced in a study of T cell clonotyping in hematopoietic cell transplantation. Generated by immunoSEQ multiplex PCR, the TCRdb table keeps only in-frame clones and is missing some. The sample holds over 8,500 clones, approximately 46% seen once. The sample consisted of PBMCs, taken 30 days after allogeneic stem cell transplant. All receptors derive from a male patient between 45 and 60 years old who had an allogeneic stem cell transplant from an unrelated donor, so the T cells may come from the graft donor. Some clones in this sample may be carry-over from other donors' samples.

This clone was recorded a few times. The chain combines TRBV5-1 with TRBJ2-5, with D uncertain. The J call may be wrong; the DNA end is better matched by TRBJ2-7. This CDR3 has 13 amino acids. Germline CDR1 and CDR2: SGHRS and YFSETQ. The CDR3 nucleotides are TGCGCCAGCAGCTTGGACGGCTCCTACGAGCAGTACTTC. It is translated as CASSLDGSYEQYF.

This clone was seen more than once but under ten times. The V gene is TRBV11-3, the J gene TRBJ1-1; D perhaps matches TRBD1 (5 bases). Trimming removed 1 base from V and 10 bases from J, with 10 bases in between. This CDR3 region has 12 residues. Looked up from germline, CDR1 is SGHNT and CDR2 is YENEEA. CDR3 in DNA: TGTGCCAGCAGCTTAGTGGGGGACCGAGCTTTCTTT. Translating it yields CASSLVGDRAFF.

This clone was observed a handful of times. The V call is TRBV6-1, the J call TRBJ1-2; TRBD1 matches at 9 bases. The V segment lost 7 bases and the J segment 2 bases; nucleotides outside the gene matches: 8. Germline V gene sequence: CDR1 MNHNS, CDR2 SASEGT. CDR3 size: 15 residues. The CDR3: CASIRDRGANYGYTF. As DNA, the CDR3 is TGTGCCAGCATCAGAGACAGGGGGGCAAACTATGGCTACACCTTC.

The V call is TRBV30, the J call TRBJ2-1; D not resolved. The V gene's germline CDR1 is GTSNPN and CDR2 SVGIG (reference sequence). The CDR3 totals 11 residues. The germline V and J ends were trimmed by 6 bases and 2 bases, with 5 bases remaining between them. CDR3 in amino acids: CACRPYNEQFF. CDR3 coding DNA: TGTGCCTGTAGGCCCTACAATGAGCAGTTCTTC. Variable domain in full (rest from reference TRBV30 and TRBJ2-1): SQTIHQWPATLVQPVGSPLSLECTVEGTSNPNLYWYRQAAGRGLQLLFYSVGIGQISSEVPQNLSASRPQDRQFILSSKKLLLSDSGFYLCACRPYNEQFFGPGTRLTVL.

CDR3 residues: CASRGTGRGYEQYF. DNA of the CDR3: TGTGCCAGCAGGGGGACAGGGAGGGGTTACGAGCAGTACTTC. The chain uses TRBV28 and TRBJ2-7; 9 bases line up with TRBD1. Germline V lookup: CDR1 MDHEN, CDR2 SYDVKM. The ends lost 6 bases at V and 4 bases at J; junction bases unmatched: 7. The CDR3 runs to 14 residues.

The rearrangement links TRBV30 to TRBJ1-2; no definite D call. CDR1 GTSNPN and CDR2 SVGIG come from the germline V gene (reference sequence). The V and J ends lost 2 bases and 4 bases respectively, with 26 bases between them. The CDR3 has 18 amino acids. DNA of the CDR3: TGTGCCTGGAGTTCAACCGGGGTCTTCAACCAAGGCGGCTATGGCTACACCTTC. Protein product: CAWSSTGVFNQGGYGYTF.

V and J are TRBV19 and TRBJ2-2, with D perhaps matching TRBD2 (5 bases). The CDR3 length is 16 residues. Looked up from germline, CDR1 is LNHDA and CDR2 is SQIVND (reference sequence). Trimming shortened V by 1 base and J by 3 bases, and 12 bases separated the two germline ends. As DNA, the CDR3 is TGTGCCAGTAGTATAGGACCCACTAGTGACACCGGGGAGCTGTTTTTT. It is translated as CASSIGPTSDTGELFF.

This clone has a single count. V gene TRBV28 combines with J gene TRBJ2-6, with D maybe TRBD1 (7 bases). The V gene lost 6 bases and the J gene lost 2 bases, with 11 bases spanning the gap. The length of the CDR3 is 15 residues. CDR1 is MDHEN, CDR2 SYDVKM, per germline. The CDR3 loop reads CASSGGGPGANVLTF. CDR3 nucleotides: TGTGCCAGCAGCGGAGGGGGCCCTGGGGCCAACGTCCTGACTTTC.

The gene calls are TRBV7-2 and TRBJ1-2, with D uncertain. V shed 1 base and J shed 4 bases, with 10 bases lying between them. Per the germline V gene, CDR1 is SGHTA and CDR2 is FQGNSA. This CDR3 spans 14 amino acids. CDR3 protein: CASSLGEWSYGYTF. CDR3 DNA sequence: TGTGCCAGCAGCTTAGGCGAGTGGAGCTATGGCTACACCTTC.

Only a few counts were recorded for this clone. CDR3 amino acids: CAIRGGGSNYGYTF. The DNA for the CDR3 is TGTGCCATCCGAGGGGGCGGATCTAACTATGGCTACACCTTC. The chain joins TRBV6-5 to TRBJ1-2, with TRBD1 matching over 7 bases. Germline loops: CDR1 MNHEY, CDR2 SVGAGI. The CDR3 sequence is 14 residues long. The V gene end was trimmed by 10 bases and the J gene end by 0 bases; junction bases not matched to a gene: 8.

The rearrangement links TRBV14 to TRBJ1-4, with D possibly matching TRBD1 (5 bases). This CDR3 spans 13 amino acids. Germline-derived CDR1 and CDR2 are SGHDN and FVKESK. Trimming left V 10 bases short and J 7 bases short, with 16 bases between. The CDR3 DNA sequence: TGTGCCACCAAAATGGGGGGGATTGAAAAACTGTTTTTT. It specifies CATKMGGIEKLFF.

V usage is TRBV30 and J usage is TRBJ1-4; TRBD1 is a possible D gene (5 bases). Germline loops: CDR1 GTSNPN, CDR2 SVGIG (reference sequence). Trimming cost V 4 bases and J 7 bases, with 19 bases left between them. The CDR3 extends over 15 amino acids. The CDR3 DNA sequence: TGTGCCTGGATCGCTGCGGGAGGGGTGCGTGAAAAACTGTTTTTT. As protein: CAWIAAGGVREKLFF.

Comment on this clone: One end of the junction fails to match germline, which may point to a read error. The rearrangement joins TRBV30 to TRBJ2-7; 9 nucleotides line up with TRBD1. The CDR3 loop spans 18 amino acids. Germline assignment: CDR1 GTSNPN and CDR2 SVGIG (reference sequence). The CDR3 here is CAWSWISYLQGARGEQHF. The CDR3 DNA reads as TGTGCCTGGAGTTGGATCAGCTACTTACAGGGGGCGCGGGGCGAGCAGCACTTC.

The V call is TRBV4-3, the J call TRBJ1-2; D perhaps matches TRBD1 (5 bases). This CDR3 is 14 amino acids long. CDR1 and CDR2 from the germline V gene are LGHNA and YSLEER. Trimming took off 0 bases at V and 3 bases at J, with 8 bases between the two ends. CDR3 sequence (DNA): TGCGCCAGCAGCCAAGACGGGACGGACTATGGCTACACCTTC. Amino acid sequence: CASSQDGTDYGYTF.

This chain uses TRBV6-6 with TRBJ2-7; D is possibly TRBD2 (6 bases). The CDR3 extends over 13 amino acids. Between the trimmed V and J ends, which lost 0 bases and 6 bases, there was a span of 9 bases. Germline lookup yields CDR1 MNHNY and CDR2 SVGAGI (reference sequence). This CDR3 is CASSYSPGVEQYF. Here the CDR3 DNA reads TGTGCCAGCAGTTACTCACCGGGGGTCGAGCAGTACTTC.

This clone has more than one count but fewer than ten. The chain recombines TRBV15 with TRBJ2-7; D gene uncertain. Germline CDR1 is LNHNV and CDR2 is YYDKDF (reference sequence). V lost 0 bases, J lost 5 bases, and 11 bases lay in between. The CDR3 totals 14 residues. The CDR3 loop reads CATSRDLTDHEQYF. CDR3 DNA sequence: TGTGCCACCAGCAGAGATCTGACGGACCACGAGCAGTACTTC.

This chain joins TRBV25-1 and TRBJ1-4; the D gene is possibly TRBD1 (6 bases). Per the germline V gene, CDR1 is MGHDK and CDR2 is SYGVNS. There are 15 residues in the CDR3. V shed 1 base and J shed 4 bases, with 10 bases lying between them. The CDR3 here is CASSEWTEHNEKLFF. The CDR3 region has the DNA TGTGCCAGCAGTGAATGGACAGAACATAATGAAAAACTGTTTTTT.

The J gene is TRBJ2-5, the V gene TRBV4-3; 8 bases fit TRBD1. Germline CDR1 reads LGHNA; CDR2 reads YSLEER. The CDR3 is made up of 15 amino acids. V lost 0 bases, J lost 4 bases, and 4 bases stayed unmatched. The DNA of the CDR3 is TGCGCCAGCAGCCAAGAATCAACAGGGGGAGAGACCCAGTACTTC. Translation: CASSQESTGGETQYF.

The gene calls are TRBV7-9 and TRBJ1-5; possibly TRBD1 for D (5 bases). Germline V gene sequence: CDR1 SEHNR, CDR2 FQNEAQ (reference sequence). The V gene lost 1 base and the J gene lost 5 bases, with 12 bases spanning the gap. The CDR3 has 15 residues. The CDR3 coding sequence is TGTGCCAGCAGCTTAGGTGAAGGGGCCCATCAGCCCCAGCATTTT. Translating gives CASSLGEGAHQPQHF.

About this clone itself: The limits of the CDR3 on the DNA are not certain, so only TCRdb's listed CDR3 is given. This rearrangement joins TRBV28 to TRBJ2-7; the D call of TRBD2 is as the table states it, not checked on the DNA. Germline-derived CDR1 and CDR2 are MDHEN and SYDVKM. The CDR3 comprises 15 residues, both ends counted. CDR3 sequence: CASSTSRRGGYEQYF.

The V and J genes are TRBV28 and TRBJ2-2; 11 nucleotides match TRBD2. The CDR3 runs to 15 residues. Unmatched junction bases numbered 6, after V lost 5 bases and J lost 7 bases. Germline V lookup: CDR1 MDHEN, CDR2 SYDVKM. The CDR3 spells CASSELAGADGELFF. The CDR3 DNA sequence: TGTGCCAGCAGTGAACTAGCGGGAGCGGACGGGGAGCTGTTTTTT. The whole variable domain, filled in from reference TRBV28 and TRBJ2-2, reads DVKVTQSSRYLVKRTGEKVFLECVQDMDHENMFWYRQDPGLGLRLIYFSYDVKMKEKGDIPEGYSVSREKKERFSLILESASTNQTSMYLCASSELAGADGELFFGEGSRLTVL.

The chain is built from TRBV28 and TRBJ1-2; D gene ambiguous. V was clipped by 6 bases and J by 5 bases, with 16 bases between them. This CDR3 spans 14 amino acids. CDR1 and CDR2 (germline): MDHEN, SYDVKM. The CDR3 nucleotides read TGTGCCAGCAGAATGGACGTTGCCCGTTATGGCTACACCTTC. It yields the protein CASRMDVARYGYTF.

This clone was counted a few times. The genes are TRBV7-3 and TRBJ2-3, with 10 nucleotides matching TRBD2. Germline trimming cut 5 bases from V and 3 bases from J; bases unmatched to any gene: 14. The CDR3 contains 18 residues. Looked up from germline, CDR1 is SGHTA and CDR2 is FQGTGA. CDR3 nucleotides: TGTGCCAGCAGCCTGGTAGTAGCGGGGGGAGGGGAAACAGATACGCAGTATTTT. This translates into CASSLVVAGGGETDTQYF.

The chain recombines TRBV7-8 with TRBJ2-6; the D is unclear. The CDR3 extends over 15 amino acids. Germline CDR1 reads SGHVS; CDR2 reads FQNEAQ. V was pared by 5 bases and J by 0 bases, with 8 bases between. The CDR3 loop is CASSTYNSGANVLTF. The CDR3 DNA is TGTGCCAGCAGCACGTATAACTCTGGGGCCAACGTCCTGACTTTC.

This clone appeared a few times. The rearrangement links TRBV5-1 to TRBJ1-1; D is undetermined. The ends were cut back, 1 base at V and 2 bases at J, with 3 bases in the middle. This CDR3 comprises 12 residues. Per germline, CDR1 SGHRS and CDR2 YFSETQ. The DNA for the CDR3 is TGCGCCAGCAGCTTGCTAAACACTGAAGCTTTCTTT. Its protein product is CASSLLNTEAFF.